A single sample gave rise to the 31 T cell receptor beta chains below, sequenced in a study of metastatic and nonmetastatic thyroid tumors. All patients were treatment-naive before thyroid surgery. TCRdb re-clonotyped the PCR reads through MiXCR. The sample comprises tens of thousands of clones, roughly a quarter of which are singletons, and about 15% rests with the top ten. The sequenced sample was blood. These receptors were taken from a female donor with papillary thyroid cancer or a benign thyroid nodule (not recorded which). Some clones in this sample may be carry-over from other donors' samples.

This clone occurred many times. The chain couples TRBV3-1 to TRBJ2-7, with D perhaps assigned TRBD1 or TRBD2 (5 bases each). The ends were cut back, 1 base at V and 3 bases at J, with 13 bases in the middle. This CDR3 is 15 amino acids long. Germline V CDR1 and CDR2: LGHDT, YNNKEL (reference sequence). The CDR3: CASSQGQTTSYEQYF. Written as DNA, the CDR3 is TGTGCCAGCAGCCAAGGACAGACTACTAGCTACGAGCAGTACTTC.

DNA for the CDR3: TGCGCCAGCGGAGTTACAGCGGCTAACTATGGCTACACCTTC. Translation: CASGVTAANYGYTF. The rearrangement links TRBV5-1 to TRBJ1-2, with D unclear. V was clipped by 7 bases and J by 0 bases, with 13 bases between them. This CDR3 comprises 14 residues. Germline V lookup: CDR1 SGHRS, CDR2 YFSETQ.

This CDR3 is CASSQDYRDVSSYEQYF. In DNA, the CDR3 is TGCGCCAGCAGCCAAGACTACCGGGACGTTAGCTCCTACGAGCAGTACTTC. The chain employs TRBV4-1 and TRBJ2-7; TRBD1 or TRBD2 may be the D gene (5 bases each). This CDR3 is 17 amino acids long. Germline CDR1 MGHRA, CDR2 YSYEKL. Trimming took 0 bases from V and 0 from J, leaving 15 bases between them.

This clone was seen repeatedly, ten times or more. Just one base apart from a much larger clone, this may be a read error. The chain links TRBV27 to TRBJ2-5, with 7 bases that match TRBD1. CDR1 is MNHEY and CDR2 is SMNVEV in the germline V gene (reference sequence). The CDR3 covers 14 residues. After removal of 8 bases from V and 5 bases from J, the junction contained 11 bases not matched to a gene. CDR3 in amino acids: CASGSQGTGETQYF. For the CDR3, the DNA is TGTGCCAGCGGTTCACAGGGGACCGGGGAGACCCAGTACTTC.

This clone showed up many times. Being one base from a much bigger clone, this may be a read error. The chain carries TRBV20-1 and TRBJ2-1, with D perhaps matching TRBD2 (5 bases). This CDR3 has 15 residues. The germline V gene has CDR1 DFQATT and CDR2 SNEGSKA (reference sequence). V was pared by 6 bases and J by 5 bases, with 20 bases between. The CDR3: CSASLASPGNNEQFF. CDR3 in DNA: TGCAGTGCGAGCCTTGCTAGCCCGGGGAACAATGAGCAGTTCTTC.

The chain combines TRBV9 with TRBJ2-3; 9 bases are shared with TRBD1. CDR1 and CDR2 (germline): SGDLS, YYNGEE. This CDR3 comprises 16 residues. V was pared by 0 bases and J by 6 bases, with 8 bases of the junction left unmatched. The CDR3 loop is CASSVGGTGIRDTQYF. CDR3 sequence (DNA): TGTGCCAGCAGCGTAGGAGGGACAGGGATTCGTGATACGCAGTATTTT.

The V call is TRBV20-1, the J call TRBJ1-5, with D perhaps matching TRBD1 (5 bases). Trimming took 6 bases from V and 4 from J, leaving 22 bases between them. Per germline, CDR1 DFQATT and CDR2 SNEGSKA (reference sequence). This CDR3 spans 16 amino acids. The DNA for the CDR3 is TGCAGTGCCACTAGACAGCCATCTCTCCGAAATCAGCCCCAGCATTTT. This codes for CSATRQPSLRNQPQHF.

This clone was detected only once. The chain recombines TRBV11-2 with TRBJ2-7; D is ambiguous. V was trimmed by 1 base and J by 0 bases, leaving 13 bases between them. The CDR3 totals 16 residues. Germline lookup yields CDR1 SGHAT and CDR2 FQNNGV. Written as DNA, the CDR3 is TGTGCCAGCAGCTTAGGGTCCAGCGTGAGCTCCTACGAGCAGTACTTC. Amino acid sequence: CASSLGSSVSSYEQYF.

Within the sample, this clone is medium-sized. The chain links TRBV6-1 to TRBJ2-7; 8 bases agree with TRBD2. The V gene end was trimmed by 5 bases and the J gene end by 4 bases; junction bases not matched to a gene: 7. Germline V gene data show CDR1 as MNHNS and CDR2 as SASEGT. This CDR3 has 14 residues. In DNA form, the CDR3 reads TGTGCCAGCAGTTCTACCGGGACTAGATACGAGCAGTACTTC. It specifies CASSSTGTRYEQYF.

This clone was counted ten times or more. The chain is built from TRBV19 and TRBJ2-3; 8 nucleotides match TRBD1. Unmatched junction bases numbered 6, after V lost 4 bases and J lost 6 bases. CDR1 LNHDA and CDR2 SQIVND come from the germline V gene (reference sequence). This CDR3 spans 14 amino acids. The CDR3 spells CASSTGGLVDTQYF. In DNA, the CDR3 is TGTGCCAGTAGTACAGGGGGCTTAGTCGATACGCAGTATTTT.

This sequence joins TRBV6-1 and TRBJ2-3; TRBD1 matches at 7 bases. The CDR3 has 15 amino acids. The J segment lost 7 bases and the V segment lost 6 bases, leaving 13 bases of the junction unmatched. The germline V gene encodes CDR1 MNHNS and CDR2 SASEGT. This CDR3 is CASRETGIVAYTQYF. CDR3 in DNA: TGTGCCAGCAGAGAGACAGGGATTGTGGCATATACGCAGTATTTT.

At least ten counts were recorded for this clone. This sequence joins TRBV19 and TRBJ2-7; no definite D call. V was trimmed by 4 bases and J by 5 bases, leaving 18 bases between them. The CDR3 has 15 residues. The germline V gene has CDR1 LNHDA and CDR2 SQIVND (reference sequence). CDR3 region: CASSNWDKPPHEQYF. CDR3 DNA: TGTGCCAGTAGTAACTGGGATAAACCACCCCACGAGCAGTACTTC.

This clone was picked up many times. The chain carries TRBV27 and TRBJ2-3; D unclear. This CDR3 region has 12 residues. The germline V and J ends were trimmed by 5 bases and 6 bases, with 9 bases remaining between them. The germline gives CDR1 MNHEY, CDR2 SMNVEV (reference sequence). CDR3 in amino acids: CASSLGYDTQYF. The CDR3 bases are TGTGCCAGCAGTCTGGGGTATGATACGCAGTATTTT.

This clone was counted only a few times. The chain employs TRBV6-1 and TRBJ1-1; possible D gene TRBD1, 6 bases. The CDR3 has 14 amino acids. CDR1 MNHNS and CDR2 SASEGT come from the germline V gene. V shed 5 bases and J shed 1 base, with 11 bases lying between them. The CDR3 region has the DNA TGTGCCAGCAGTAACGGACAGCCGAACACTGAAGCTTTCTTT. Protein sequence: CASSNGQPNTEAFF.

This clone is medium-sized in the sample. V gene TRBV25-1 combines with J gene TRBJ2-7; 7 bases agree with TRBD2. Per the germline V gene, CDR1 is MGHDK and CDR2 is SYGVNS. The CDR3 is made up of 14 amino acids. V lost 2 bases and J lost 3; bases outside the gene matches: 4. CDR3 sequence: CASSERTRGYEQYF. The CDR3 region has the DNA TGTGCCAGCAGTGAAAGGACTAGGGGCTACGAGCAGTACTTC.

By sample fraction, this clone is medium-sized (0.01 to 0.1%). The V call is TRBV6-2 or TRBV6-3, the J call TRBJ1-1; D perhaps matches TRBD1 (6 bases). Trimming cost V 7 bases and J 5 bases, with 11 bases left between them. Germline values: CDR1 MNHEY, CDR2 SVGEGT. CDR3 length: 12 residues. The CDR3 loop is CASTEGGTEAFF. CDR3 DNA: TGTGCCAGCACTGAAGGGGGAACTGAAGCTTTCTTT.

This clone was seen ten or more times. CDR3 DNA: TGTGCCAGTAGTATCTCTCCGGACACTAACTATGGCTACACCTTC. Encoded protein: CASSISPDTNYGYTF. V gene TRBV19 combines with J gene TRBJ1-2, with TRBD1 as a possible D gene (5 bases). The V and J ends lost 3 bases and 0 bases respectively, with 11 bases between them. The CDR3 extends over 15 amino acids. Germline CDR1 reads LNHDA; CDR2 reads SQIVND (reference sequence).

In its sample, this clone was seen a few times. The rearrangement links TRBV6-1 to TRBJ1-2; D gene unclear. The germline V gene has CDR1 MNHNS and CDR2 SASEGT. Deletions cut 7 bases from V and 6 bases from J, with 12 bases between. The CDR3 is 12 residues long. The CDR3 protein is CASTVRGDGYTF. The CDR3 DNA reads as TGTGCCAGCACAGTACGCGGGGATGGCTACACCTTC.

This clone was counted at least ten times. The sample has other DNA sequences that encode this CDR3 too. The rearrangement uses TRBV5-1 and TRBJ2-1, with D uncertain. The V gene's germline CDR1 is SGHRS and CDR2 YFSETQ. The CDR3 consists of 13 residues. Trimming cost V 2 bases and J 10 bases, with 13 bases left between them. CDR3 sequence: CASSLDLSREQFF. CDR3 nucleotides: TGCGCCAGCAGCTTAGACTTGTCCCGCGAGCAGTTCTTC.

This clone was observed at least ten times. The V gene is TRBV7-9, the J gene TRBJ2-1, with TRBD2 as a possible D gene (5 bases). The CDR3 runs to 15 residues. V lost 5 bases to trimming and J lost 4 bases, with 15 bases between them. The V gene's germline CDR1 is SEHNR and CDR2 FQNEAQ (reference sequence). The CDR3 spells CASSKADQIYNEQFF. In DNA form, the CDR3 reads TGTGCCAGCAGCAAAGCGGACCAAATTTACAATGAGCAGTTCTTC.

This chain joins TRBV28 and TRBJ2-7; TRBD2 is a possible D gene (6 bases). This CDR3 contains 14 residues. V was clipped by 2 bases and J by 10 bases, with 18 bases between them. Germline V gives CDR1 MDHEN, CDR2 SYDVKM. The CDR3 loop reads CASSLGGWRADQYF. The CDR3 nucleotides read TGTGCCAGCAGTTTAGGTGGCTGGAGGGCCGACCAGTACTTC.

This clone was counted at least ten times. The chain uses TRBV4-1 and TRBJ1-1; 9 bases agree with TRBD1. The CDR3 contains 15 residues. The junction had 4 bases not matched to a gene; V was cut back by 1 base and J by 4 bases. Germline assignment: CDR1 MGHRA and CDR2 YSYEKL. This chain's CDR3 is CASSQVGQGTTEAFF. Here the CDR3 DNA reads TGCGCCAGCAGCCAAGTAGGACAGGGGACCACTGAAGCTTTCTTT.

This clone was seen repeatedly, ten times or more. The rearrangement links TRBV30 to TRBJ2-5, with D perhaps given as TRBD1 or TRBD2 (6 bases each). CDR3 length equals 14 residues. Germline-derived CDR1 and CDR2 are GTSNPN and SVGIG (reference sequence). The germline V and J ends were trimmed by 0 bases and 7 bases, with 15 bases remaining between them. The DNA of the CDR3 is TGTGCCTGGAGTGTAACAGGGCCCGGGGGGACCCAGTACTTC. Amino acid sequence: CAWSVTGPGGTQYF.

This clone was detected ten times or more. The chain is built from TRBV20-1 and TRBJ2-3; 12 bases map to TRBD2. The CDR3 spans 15 residues. After removal of 3 bases from V and 3 bases from J, the junction contained 4 bases not matched to a gene. Germline CDR1 is DFQATT and CDR2 is SNEGSKA (reference sequence). CDR3 in DNA: TGCAGTGCTAGGACTAGCGGGAGTATGACAGATACGCAGTATTTT. Residues: CSARTSGSMTDTQYF.

The sample holds a few counts of this clone. This chain joins TRBV6-5 and TRBJ2-5; D may be TRBD2 (6 bases). The V end lost 1 base, the J end lost 2 bases, and 14 bases lay between the germline ends. CDR1 MNHEY and CDR2 SVGAGI come from the germline V gene. The CDR3 extends over 16 amino acids. The CDR3 coding sequence is TGTGCCAGCAGTTACTTGTGTCAGGGAGGACAAGAGACCCAGTACTTC. This codes for CASSYLCQGGQETQYF.

This clone was counted ten times or more. V usage is TRBV20-1 and J usage is TRBJ1-1, with unresolved D. V gave up 2 bases and J gave up 4 bases, with 11 bases separating them. The length of the CDR3 is 13 residues. Germline CDR1 DFQATT, CDR2 SNEGSKA (reference sequence). In nucleotides, the CDR3 is TGCAGTGCTAGACGAGGCGAAAGCACTGAAGCTTTCTTT. This gives the protein CSARRGESTEAFF.

This clone was seen at least ten times. Possible read error: a much larger clone is one base away. Other nucleotide sequences from this sample produce the same CDR3. The chain recombines TRBV7-9 with TRBJ2-7; the D is unclear. Looked up from germline, CDR1 is SEHNR and CDR2 is FQNEAQ (reference sequence). CDR3 length: 14 residues. Here the CDR3 DNA reads TGTGCCAGCAGCCTCACATCCGCCTCCTACGAGCAATACTTC. The encoded protein is CASSLTSASYEQYF.

This clone was seen many times. The genes are TRBV9 and TRBJ2-1, with 7 bases lining up with TRBD2. The CDR3 covers 15 residues. CDR1 is SGDLS, CDR2 YYNGEE, per germline. The V and J ends lost 1 base and 5 bases, in that order; junction bases with no gene match: 6. The CDR3 DNA sequence: TGTGCCAGCAGCGTACGCGGGGAGGGTCACAATGAGCAGTTCTTC. Its protein product is CASSVRGEGHNEQFF.

The chain has TRBV25-1 and TRBJ2-5, with D perhaps TRBD1 (6 bases). In germline, CDR1 is MGHDK, CDR2 SYGVNS. V was trimmed by 1 base and J by 2 bases, leaving 17 bases between them. This CDR3 region has 17 residues. CDR3 nucleotide sequence: TGTGCCAGCAGTGAATCCCAGGGGCCGATACTACAAGAGACCCAGTACTTC. Protein: CASSESQGPILQETQYF. Complete variable domain (other parts from reference TRBV25-1 and TRBJ2-5): EADIYQTPRYLVIGTGKKITLECSQTMGHDKMYWYQQDPGMELHLIHYSYGVNSTEKGDLSSESTVSRIRTEHFPLTLESARPSHTSQYLCASSESQGPILQETQYFGPGTRLLVL.

Details on this clone: A junction end diverges from the germline sequence, so it may reflect a read error. The rearrangement joins TRBV20-1 to TRBJ1-5; 11 bases agree with TRBD1. Per the germline V gene, CDR1 is DFQATT and CDR2 is SNEGSKA (reference sequence). The CDR3 covers 17 residues. The CDR3 DNA sequence: TGCAGTGCTAGAGATCCGGGACAGGGGGTATGGAATCATCCCCAGCATTTT. Encoded protein: CSARDPGQGVWNHPQHF.

Relative to its sample, this clone is medium-sized. This sequence joins TRBV27 and TRBJ2-7; 10 bases line up with TRBD1. From germline, CDR1 is MNHEY and CDR2 SMNVEV (reference sequence). The trim removed 10 bases at V and 4 bases at J, leaving 10 bases unmatched. The CDR3 sequence is 14 residues long. CDR3 amino acids: CATRPGTGEYEQYF. The CDR3 DNA reads TGTGCCACCCGCCCCGGGACAGGGGAATACGAGCAGTACTTC.